The source of this T cell receptor (beta chain) is a study of T-cell memory formation after mild COVID-19. Study information: Largely donor-specific TCR clusters were found. Study outcomes and limitations: Clones that got smaller from day 15 to 85 had even CD4/CD8, while clones growing later tipped toward CD4+. Pre-infection memory already had some responding clones, implying cross-reactive memory joined.

TCRdb called the 5' RACE reads again in MiXCR, with one record for every CDR3 protein. The sample yields about 300,000 distinct CDR3 sequences, 15% to 20% seen once. Only a few counts were recorded for this clonotype. No antigen is known for it. This clonotype was sampled from a man younger than 30 who had mild COVID-19 (a few samples of this study predate the infection). Cell type and time point are not known. The sample consisted of PBMCs or a T cell subset sorted from them (not recorded which).

The CDR3: CASRSTSGGYEQYF. The CDR3 bases are TGTGCCAGCAGGTCGACTAGCGGGGGGTACGAGCAGTACTTC. The chain joins TRBV2 to TRBJ2-7; 13 bases are shared with TRBD2. CDR1 SNHLY and CDR2 FYNNEI come from the germline V gene. CDR3 size: 14 residues. V shed 6 bases, J shed 4 bases, and the junction held 3 bases outside the gene matches.